This is a list of T cell receptor beta chains from one sample in a study of vaccination effects on CD4 cells after COVID-19. For these receptors, no antigen is known. Assay: immunoSEQ multiplex PCR; the TCRdb copy retains only in-frame clones and omits some. Of approximately 74,000 clones detected, roughly 80% appear once; the ten largest clones hold under 1.2%. Sequenced material: CD4+ T cells from PBMCs cultured with HCoV-OC43 spike peptides, taken after COVID-19 vaccination. Source of these receptors: a human donor who received a COVID-19 vaccine. Each CDR3 is given with its conserved first and last residue. The D gene is left open where the match is weak.

v_gene: TRBV7-2
d_gene: TRBD2
j_gene: TRBJ2-3
CDR3aa: CASSLGPSGRGDTQYF

v_gene: TRBV7-3
d_gene: .
j_gene: TRBJ1-5
CDR3aa: CARERGHYSNQPQHF

v_gene: TRBV7-8
d_gene: .
j_gene: TRBJ2-2
CDR3aa: CASSTDGLINTGELFF

v_gene: TRBV5-1
d_gene: .
j_gene: TRBJ1-5
CDR3aa: CASSSTQGNQPQHF

v_gene: TRBV7-2
d_gene: TRBD2
j_gene: TRBJ2-5
CDR3aa: CASTVTSGGGETQYF

v_gene: TRBV14
d_gene: .
j_gene: TRBJ2-1
CDR3aa: CASSPTYNEQFF

v_gene: TRBV18
d_gene: TRBD1
j_gene: TRBJ1-2
CDR3aa: CASSPGTGMGYGYTF

v_gene: TRBV28
d_gene: .
j_gene: TRBJ1-2
CDR3aa: CASSLFGSAPNYGYTF

v_gene: TRBV7-3
d_gene: .
j_gene: TRBJ1-3
CDR3aa: CASSLREGNTIYF

v_gene: TRBV5-1
d_gene: .
j_gene: TRBJ2-5
CDR3aa: CASSSTLVEETQYF

v_gene: TRBV7-3
d_gene: TRBD2
j_gene: TRBJ2-1
CDR3aa: CASSLTGTSGGAMRSYNEQFF

v_gene: TRBV30
d_gene: TRBD2
j_gene: TRBJ2-2
CDR3aa: CAWKAGSNTGELFF

v_gene: TRBV18
d_gene: .
j_gene: TRBJ1-4
CDR3aa: CASSPPVGRGEKLFF

v_gene: TRBV19
d_gene: .
j_gene: TRBJ2-3
CDR3aa: CASSIVGTDTQYF

v_gene: TRBV15
d_gene: .
j_gene: TRBJ1-3
CDR3aa: CATSRDPRNTIYF

v_gene: TRBV11-3
d_gene: TRBD1
j_gene: TRBJ1-1
CDR3aa: CASSFKQGEILNTEAFF

v_gene: TRBV4-1
d_gene: TRBD1
j_gene: TRBJ1-6
CDR3aa: CASSQTGAGGRSPLHF

v_gene: TRBV12-5
d_gene: .
j_gene: TRBJ2-2
CDR3aa: CASGTEVSGELFF

v_gene: TRBV7-2
d_gene: .
j_gene: TRBJ2-2
CDR3aa: CASNLANTGELFF

v_gene: TRBV12-5
d_gene: .
j_gene: TRBJ1-1
CDR3aa: CASGLVLQGLMNTEAFF

v_gene: TRBV6-6
d_gene: TRBD2
j_gene: TRBJ2-5
CDR3aa: CASSRTSGAQETQYF

v_gene: TRBV7-6
d_gene: .
j_gene: TRBJ1-3
CDR3aa: CASSLGVGNTIYF

v_gene: TRBV2
d_gene: .
j_gene: TRBJ1-6
CDR3aa: CASSLGLPLHF

v_gene: TRBV5-4
d_gene: .
j_gene: TRBJ2-6
CDR3aa: CASSFPGAGANVLTF

v_gene: TRBV27
d_gene: .
j_gene: TRBJ1-2
CDR3aa: CASTSDDGYTF

v_gene: TRBV12-5
d_gene: .
j_gene: TRBJ1-1
CDR3aa: CASGFPNFQVRAEAFF

v_gene: TRBV18
d_gene: .
j_gene: TRBJ2-2
CDR3aa: CASSPEGAGELFF

v_gene: TRBV21-1
d_gene: .
j_gene: TRBJ1-2
CDR3aa: CASSKVGGQGAYYGYTF

v_gene: TRBV5-1
d_gene: .
j_gene: TRBJ1-2
CDR3aa: CASSFDSNYGYTF

v_gene: TRBV7-9
d_gene: .
j_gene: TRBJ2-6
CDR3aa: CASSSIGGAGANVLTF

v_gene: TRBV24-1
d_gene: TRBD1
j_gene: TRBJ2-5
CDR3aa: CATRGTGVETQYF

v_gene: TRBV24-1
d_gene: .
j_gene: TRBJ1-5
CDR3aa: CATSDLQGRAQHF

v_gene: TRBV13
d_gene: .
j_gene: TRBJ2-2
CDR3aa: CASSMGNGGNTGELFF

v_gene: TRBV2
d_gene: .
j_gene: TRBJ1-2
CDR3aa: CASSESGSVYTF

v_gene: TRBV15
d_gene: .
j_gene: TRBJ2-3
CDR3aa: CATSSQVGDTQYF

v_gene: TRBV27
d_gene: TRBD1
j_gene: TRBJ1-6
CDR3aa: CASMGDRVNSPLHF

v_gene: TRBV24-1
d_gene: TRBD1
j_gene: TRBJ1-4
CDR3aa: CATSDPGQGGEKLFF

v_gene: TRBV27
d_gene: .
j_gene: TRBJ2-6
CDR3aa: CATFGGANVLTF

v_gene: TRBV12-3/TRBV12-4
d_gene: .
j_gene: TRBJ1-1
CDR3aa: CASSLQGDTEAFF

v_gene: TRBV10-3
d_gene: .
j_gene: TRBJ1-2
CDR3aa: CAIRQGLSGYTF

v_gene: TRBV3-1/TRBV3-2
d_gene: .
j_gene: TRBJ1-1
CDR3aa: CASSQADSSEAFF

v_gene: TRBV4-2
d_gene: TRBD1
j_gene: TRBJ1-4
CDR3aa: CASSQENRGGSEKLFF

v_gene: TRBV2
d_gene: .
j_gene: TRBJ1-1
CDR3aa: CASSDRLIEAFF

v_gene: TRBV28
d_gene: .
j_gene: TRBJ2-1
CDR3aa: CASRGVGTIDRNEQFF

v_gene: TRBV28
d_gene: .
j_gene: TRBJ2-1
CDR3aa: CASSLYDRDNEQFF

v_gene: TRBV30
d_gene: .
j_gene: TRBJ1-2
CDR3aa: CAYSMNYGYTF

v_gene: TRBV19
d_gene: .
j_gene: TRBJ1-1
CDR3aa: CASSRLTTEAFF

v_gene: TRBV6-2/TRBV6-3
d_gene: .
j_gene: TRBJ1-5
CDR3aa: CASSPGQGNRNQPQHF

v_gene: TRBV6-5
d_gene: TRBD1
j_gene: TRBJ2-5
CDR3aa: CASSAGGRETQYF

v_gene: TRBV5-1
d_gene: .
j_gene: TRBJ2-5
CDR3aa: CASSLPQGGETQYF

v_gene: TRBV13
d_gene: TRBD2
j_gene: TRBJ2-3
CDR3aa: CASSGRLAGGTDTQYF

v_gene: TRBV6-6
d_gene: .
j_gene: TRBJ1-1
CDR3aa: CASSYSQGRAEAFF

v_gene: TRBV5-1
d_gene: .
j_gene: TRBJ1-1
CDR3aa: CASSSTTNTEAFF

v_gene: TRBV19
d_gene: .
j_gene: TRBJ1-2
CDR3aa: CASSTRPRRTNYGYTF

v_gene: TRBV27
d_gene: TRBD2
j_gene: TRBJ2-1
CDR3aa: CASSGLAVNNEQFF